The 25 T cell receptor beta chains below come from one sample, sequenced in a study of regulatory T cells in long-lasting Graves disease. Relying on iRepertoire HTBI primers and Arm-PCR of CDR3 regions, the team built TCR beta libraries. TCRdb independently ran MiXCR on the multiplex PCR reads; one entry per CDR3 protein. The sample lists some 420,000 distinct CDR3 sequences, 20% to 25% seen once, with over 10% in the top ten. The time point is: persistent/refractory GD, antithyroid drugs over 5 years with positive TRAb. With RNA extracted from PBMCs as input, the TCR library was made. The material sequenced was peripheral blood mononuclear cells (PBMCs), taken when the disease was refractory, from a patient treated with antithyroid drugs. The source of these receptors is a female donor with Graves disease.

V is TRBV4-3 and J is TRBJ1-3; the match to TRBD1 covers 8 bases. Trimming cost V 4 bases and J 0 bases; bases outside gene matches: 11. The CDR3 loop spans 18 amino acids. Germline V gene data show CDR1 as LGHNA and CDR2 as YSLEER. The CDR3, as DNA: TGCGCCAGCAGCCGGATAACAGGGGGGACTACCTCTGGAAACACCATATATTTT. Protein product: CASSRITGGTTSGNTIYF.

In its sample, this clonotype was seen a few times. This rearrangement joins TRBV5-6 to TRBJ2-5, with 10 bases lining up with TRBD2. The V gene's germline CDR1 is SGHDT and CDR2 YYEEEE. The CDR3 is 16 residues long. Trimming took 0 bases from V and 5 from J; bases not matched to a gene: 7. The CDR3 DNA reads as TGTGCCAGCAGCTTGGTCGCTAGCGGGGGTGAGGAGACCCAGTACTTC. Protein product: CASSLVASGGEETQYF.

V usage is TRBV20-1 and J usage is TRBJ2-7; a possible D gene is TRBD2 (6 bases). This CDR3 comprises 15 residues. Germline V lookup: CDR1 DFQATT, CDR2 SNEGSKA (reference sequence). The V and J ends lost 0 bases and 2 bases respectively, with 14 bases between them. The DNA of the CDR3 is TGCAGTGCTAGAGATGGTGTCGGGGGAACCTACGAGCAGTACTTC. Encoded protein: CSARDGVGGTYEQYF.

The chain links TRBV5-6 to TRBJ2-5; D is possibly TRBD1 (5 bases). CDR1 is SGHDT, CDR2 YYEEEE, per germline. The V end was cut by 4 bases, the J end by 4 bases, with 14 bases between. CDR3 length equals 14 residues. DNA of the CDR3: TGTGCCAGCAGCAGACGGGTGGGGCGAGAGACCCAGTACTTC. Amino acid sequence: CASSRRVGRETQYF.

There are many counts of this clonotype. CDR3 sequence reads: CASSTTGGAGGYTF. The CDR3 DNA reads TGTGCCAGCAGTACCACAGGGGGTGCCGGGGGCTACACCTTC. The chain joins TRBV28 to TRBJ1-2, with 8 bases that match TRBD1. This CDR3 is 14 amino acids long. Germline V gene sequence: CDR1 MDHEN, CDR2 SYDVKM. V shed 5 bases and J 8 bases; nucleotides not matched to a gene: 10.

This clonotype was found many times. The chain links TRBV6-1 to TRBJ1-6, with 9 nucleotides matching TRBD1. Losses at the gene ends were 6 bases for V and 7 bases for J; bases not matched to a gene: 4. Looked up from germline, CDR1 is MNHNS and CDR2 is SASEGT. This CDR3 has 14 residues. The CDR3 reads CASRRGTGNSPLHF. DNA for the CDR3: TGTGCCAGCAGACGCGGGACAGGGAATTCACCCCTCCACTTT.

CDR3 bases: TGTGCCAGCAGCTTCCCCAGGGAGACCGGGGAGCTGTTTTTT. Its protein is CASSFPRETGELFF. The V gene is TRBV7-9, the J gene TRBJ2-2; D may correspond to TRBD1 or TRBD2 (5 bases each). V shed 3 bases and J shed 5 bases, with 10 bases lying between them. Germline lookup yields CDR1 SEHNR and CDR2 FQNEAQ (reference sequence). This CDR3 spans 14 amino acids.

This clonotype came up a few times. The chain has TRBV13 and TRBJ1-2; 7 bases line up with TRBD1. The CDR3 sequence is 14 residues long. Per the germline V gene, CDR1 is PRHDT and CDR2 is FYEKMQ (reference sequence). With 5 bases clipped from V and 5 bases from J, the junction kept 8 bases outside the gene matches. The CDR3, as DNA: TGTGCCAGCAGCAGGGGGACAGATGAATATGGCTACACCTTC. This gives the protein CASSRGTDEYGYTF.

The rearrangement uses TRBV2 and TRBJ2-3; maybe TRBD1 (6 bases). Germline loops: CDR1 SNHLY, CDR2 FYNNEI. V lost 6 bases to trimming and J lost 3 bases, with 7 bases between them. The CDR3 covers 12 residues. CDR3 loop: CASRQGTDTQYF. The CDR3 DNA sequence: TGTGCCAGCAGACAGGGAACAGATACGCAGTATTTT. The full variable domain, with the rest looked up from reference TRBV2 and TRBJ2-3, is EPEVTQTPSHQVTQMGQEVILRCVPISNHLYFYWYRQILGQKVEFLVSFYNNEISEKSEIFDDQFSVERPDGSNFTLKIRSTKLEDSAMYFCASRQGTDTQYFGPGTRLTVL.

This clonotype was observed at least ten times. CDR3 sequence (DNA): TGTGCCAGCAGCCAAGACCCTAGGTATAATGAAAAACTGTTTTTT. Amino acid sequence: CASSQDPRYNEKLFF. The chain has TRBV3-1 and TRBJ1-4, with no clear D. V dropped 0 bases and J dropped 4 bases, with 9 bases sitting between them. The length of the CDR3 is 15 residues. Germline V gene sequence: CDR1 LGHDT, CDR2 YNNKEL (reference sequence).

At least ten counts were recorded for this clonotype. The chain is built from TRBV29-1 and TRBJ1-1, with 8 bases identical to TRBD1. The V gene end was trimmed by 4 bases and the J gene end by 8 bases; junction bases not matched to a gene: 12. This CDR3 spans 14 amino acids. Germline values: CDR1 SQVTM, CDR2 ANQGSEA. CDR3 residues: CSVGDRPTAGEAFF. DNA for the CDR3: TGCAGCGTTGGGGACAGGCCTACCGCGGGGGAAGCTTTCTTT.

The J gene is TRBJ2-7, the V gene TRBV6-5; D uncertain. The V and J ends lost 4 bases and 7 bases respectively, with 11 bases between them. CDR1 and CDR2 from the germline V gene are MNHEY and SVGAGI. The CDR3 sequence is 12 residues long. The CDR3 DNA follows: TGTGCCAGCAGTTCCACCCCGTGGGAGCAGTACTTC. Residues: CASSSTPWEQYF.

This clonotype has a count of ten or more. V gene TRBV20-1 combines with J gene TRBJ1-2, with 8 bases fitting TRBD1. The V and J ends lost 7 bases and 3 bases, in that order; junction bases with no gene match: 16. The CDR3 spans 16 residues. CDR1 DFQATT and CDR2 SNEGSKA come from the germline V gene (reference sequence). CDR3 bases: TGCAGTGAACCCGGGACAGGAAACATCCTACACTATGGCTACACCTTC. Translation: CSEPGTGNILHYGYTF.

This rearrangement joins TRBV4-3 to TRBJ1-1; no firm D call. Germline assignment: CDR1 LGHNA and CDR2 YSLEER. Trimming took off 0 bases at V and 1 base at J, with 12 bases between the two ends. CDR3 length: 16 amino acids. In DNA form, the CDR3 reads TGCGCCAGCAGCCAAGATCGTGGATGGACGAACACTGAAGCTTTCTTT. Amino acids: CASSQDRGWTNTEAFF.

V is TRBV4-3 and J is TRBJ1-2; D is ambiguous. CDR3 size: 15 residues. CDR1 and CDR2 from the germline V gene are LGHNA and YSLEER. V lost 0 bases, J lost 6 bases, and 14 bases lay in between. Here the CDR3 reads CASSQEVGSPHGYTF. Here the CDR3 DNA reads TGCGCCAGCAGCCAAGAGGTTGGCTCCCCCCATGGCTACACCTTC.

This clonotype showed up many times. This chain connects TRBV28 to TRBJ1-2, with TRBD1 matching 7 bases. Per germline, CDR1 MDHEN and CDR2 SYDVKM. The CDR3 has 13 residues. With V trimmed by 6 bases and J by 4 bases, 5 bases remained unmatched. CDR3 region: CASRKGTAYGYTF. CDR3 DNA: TGTGCCAGCAGAAAAGGGACAGCCTATGGCTACACCTTC.

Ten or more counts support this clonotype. In DNA, the CDR3 is TGCAGCGCCACCACAACAGGGGTAGAGACCCAGTACTTC. Translated, it gives CSATTTGVETQYF. V is TRBV29-1 and J is TRBJ2-5; TRBD1 matches at 7 bases. Germline values: CDR1 SQVTM, CDR2 ANQGSEA. V trimming: 7 bases; J trimming: 4 bases; junction bases outside the gene matches: 9. The CDR3 contains 13 residues.

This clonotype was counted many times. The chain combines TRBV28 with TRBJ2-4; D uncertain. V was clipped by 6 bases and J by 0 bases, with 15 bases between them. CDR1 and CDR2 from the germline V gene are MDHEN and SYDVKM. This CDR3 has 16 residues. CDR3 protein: CASRPPWVRAKNIQYF. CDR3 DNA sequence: TGTGCCAGCAGGCCGCCGTGGGTAAGAGCCAAAAACATTCAGTACTTC.

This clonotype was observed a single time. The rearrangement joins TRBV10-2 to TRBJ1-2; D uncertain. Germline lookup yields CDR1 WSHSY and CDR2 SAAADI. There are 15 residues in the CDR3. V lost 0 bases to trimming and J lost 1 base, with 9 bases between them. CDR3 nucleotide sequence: TGCGCCAGCAGTGAGTCCAAGGGAAGTAACTATGGCTACACCTTC. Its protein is CASSESKGSNYGYTF.

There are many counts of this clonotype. The CDR3 is CASSSPLYQETQYF. The CDR3 DNA follows: TGTGCCAGCAGTTCACCCTTGTACCAAGAGACCCAGTACTTC. The V and J genes are TRBV12-3 or TRBV12-4 and TRBJ2-5, with D unresolved. V lost 4 bases and J lost 0, with 9 bases in between. This CDR3 spans 14 amino acids.

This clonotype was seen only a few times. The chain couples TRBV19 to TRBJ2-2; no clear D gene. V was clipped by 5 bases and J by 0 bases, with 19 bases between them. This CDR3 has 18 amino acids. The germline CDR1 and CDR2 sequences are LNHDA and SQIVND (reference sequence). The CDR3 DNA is TGTGCCAGTAGTCACCCTACCCTCCGGGCCTCGAACACCGGGGAGCTGTTTTTT. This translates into CASSHPTLRASNTGELFF.

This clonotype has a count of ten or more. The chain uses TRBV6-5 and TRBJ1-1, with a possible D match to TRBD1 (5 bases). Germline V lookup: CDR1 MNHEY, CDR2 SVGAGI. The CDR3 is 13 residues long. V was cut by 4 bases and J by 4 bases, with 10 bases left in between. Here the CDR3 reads CASSSGRPTEAFF. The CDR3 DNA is TGTGCCAGCAGTTCGGGACGTCCCACTGAAGCTTTCTTT.

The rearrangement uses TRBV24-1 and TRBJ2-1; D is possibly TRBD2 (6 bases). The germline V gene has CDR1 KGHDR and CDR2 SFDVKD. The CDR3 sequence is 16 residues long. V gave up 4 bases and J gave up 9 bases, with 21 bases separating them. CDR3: CATSDASAGVRGEQFF. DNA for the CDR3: TGTGCCACCAGTGACGCTAGCGCCGGAGTGAGGGGTGAGCAGTTCTTC.

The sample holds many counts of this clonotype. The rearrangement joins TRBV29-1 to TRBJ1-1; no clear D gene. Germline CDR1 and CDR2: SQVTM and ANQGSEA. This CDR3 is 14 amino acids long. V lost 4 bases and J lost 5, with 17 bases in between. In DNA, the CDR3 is TGCAGCGTTGGGAATGCTGTTGTGGGGACTGAAGCTTTCTTT. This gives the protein CSVGNAVVGTEAFF.

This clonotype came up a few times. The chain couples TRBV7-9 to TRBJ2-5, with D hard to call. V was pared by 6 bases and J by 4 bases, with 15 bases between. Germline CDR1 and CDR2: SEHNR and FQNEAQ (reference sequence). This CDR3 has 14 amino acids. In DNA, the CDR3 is TGTGCCAGCAGTTCCCTTGCGAGAGTAGAGACCCAGTACTTC. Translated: CASSSLARVETQYF.